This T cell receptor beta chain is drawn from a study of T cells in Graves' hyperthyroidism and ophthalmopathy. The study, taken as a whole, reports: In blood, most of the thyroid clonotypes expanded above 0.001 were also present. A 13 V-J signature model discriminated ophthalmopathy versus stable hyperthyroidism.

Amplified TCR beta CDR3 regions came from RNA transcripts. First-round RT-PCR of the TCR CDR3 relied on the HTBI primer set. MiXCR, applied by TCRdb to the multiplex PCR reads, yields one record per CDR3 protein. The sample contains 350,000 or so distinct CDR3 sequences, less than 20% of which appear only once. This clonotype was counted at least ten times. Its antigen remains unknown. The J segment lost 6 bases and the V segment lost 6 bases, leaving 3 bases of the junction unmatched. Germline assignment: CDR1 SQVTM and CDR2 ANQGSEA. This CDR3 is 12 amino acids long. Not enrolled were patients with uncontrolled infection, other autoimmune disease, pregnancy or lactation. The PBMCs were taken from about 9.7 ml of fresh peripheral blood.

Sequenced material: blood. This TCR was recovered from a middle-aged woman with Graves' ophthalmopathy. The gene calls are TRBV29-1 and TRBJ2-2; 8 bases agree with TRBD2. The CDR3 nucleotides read TGCAGCGTCGGGCGGGAGGCCGGGGAGCTGTTTTTT. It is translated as CSVGREAGELFF.